Listed below are T cell receptor beta chains from one sample, sequenced in a study of T cell changes during pregnancy in multiple sclerosis. Sequenced by immunoSEQ multiplex PCR; TCRdb stores in-frame clones only, minus some. The sample carries about 100,000 clones, approximately 90% recorded once. The sample consisted of peripheral blood, taken after pregnancy. These TCRs come from a female donor with multiple sclerosis, enrolled in a pregnancy study. The CDR3 runs from the conserved cysteine through the conserved F or W. Each record gives: clone size, V gene, D gene, J gene, CDR3 protein, CDR3 DNA. D genes are given only for firm matches. Clone size is stated in some rows and not others, as once, few, many or a class when expanded.

clone_size: .; v_call: TRBV11-3; d_call: .; j_call: TRBJ2-5; cdr3_aa: CASSLDLGQQETQYF; cdr3_nt: TGTGCCAGCAGCTTAGACCTGGGCCAACAAGAGACCCAGTACTTC
clone_size: .; v_call: TRBV7-8; d_call: .; j_call: TRBJ2-3; cdr3_aa: CASSSDGGGTDTQYF; cdr3_nt: TGTGCCAGCAGCTCGGACGGCGGGGGCACAGATACGCAGTATTTT
clone_size: once; v_call: TRBV6-1; d_call: .; j_call: TRBJ2-1; cdr3_aa: CASSENSPDEQFF; cdr3_nt: TGTGCCAGCAGTGAAAACTCGCCGGATGAGCAGTTCTTC
clone_size: .; v_call: TRBV30; d_call: .; j_call: TRBJ1-6; cdr3_aa: CAWSLGTGGSPLHF; cdr3_nt: TGTGCCTGGAGTCTCGGGACGGGGGGATCACCCCTCCACTTT
clone_size: .; v_call: TRBV9; d_call: .; j_call: TRBJ2-7; cdr3_aa: CASSAGAGTPSSYEQYF; cdr3_nt: TGTGCCAGCAGCGCCGGGGCCGGGACTCCGAGCTCCTACGAGCAGTACTTC
clone_size: .; v_call: TRBV19; d_call: .; j_call: TRBJ1-3; cdr3_aa: CASSMRRGTLGNTIYF; cdr3_nt: TGTGCCAGTAGTATGCGACGGGGTACACTAGGAAACACCATATATTTT
clone_size: .; v_call: TRBV7-9; d_call: TRBD1; j_call: TRBJ2-3; cdr3_aa: CASSSDRVTDTQYF; cdr3_nt: TGTGCCAGCAGCTCCGACAGGGTCACAGATACGCAGTATTTT
clone_size: .; v_call: TRBV27; d_call: TRBD1; j_call: TRBJ1-2; cdr3_aa: CASSRTDRGYGYTF; cdr3_nt: TGTGCCAGCAGTCGGACGGACAGGGGCTATGGCTACACCTTC
clone_size: once; v_call: TRBV29-1; d_call: .; j_call: TRBJ2-3; cdr3_aa: CSVLVDTQYF; cdr3_nt: TGCAGCGTTTTAGTGGATACGCAGTATTTT
clone_size: .; v_call: TRBV5-1; d_call: TRBD2; j_call: TRBJ2-7; cdr3_aa: CASSLEGTSVYEQYF; cdr3_nt: TGCGCCAGCAGCTTGGAGGGGACTAGCGTCTACGAGCAGTACTTC
clone_size: once; v_call: TRBV7-9; d_call: .; j_call: TRBJ2-7; cdr3_aa: CASSLNQQAYEQYF; cdr3_nt: TGTGCCAGCAGCTTAAATCAACAGGCCTACGAGCAGTACTTC
clone_size: .; v_call: TRBV6-6; d_call: .; j_call: TRBJ1-3; cdr3_aa: CASTSSGNTIYF; cdr3_nt: TGTGCCAGCACCTCCTCTGGAAACACCATATATTTT
clone_size: .; v_call: TRBV7-2; d_call: TRBD1; j_call: TRBJ1-1; cdr3_aa: CASSARGDAFF; cdr3_nt: TGTGCCAGCAGCGCCAGGGGGGATGCTTTCTTT
clone_size: .; v_call: TRBV6-1; d_call: TRBD2; j_call: TRBJ2-5; cdr3_aa: CASRGVSGGRETQYF; cdr3_nt: TGTGCCAGCCGGGGAGTGTCGGGAGGAAGAGAGACCCAGTACTTC
clone_size: .; v_call: TRBV5-1; d_call: .; j_call: TRBJ2-3; cdr3_aa: CASSLSGLITDTQYF; cdr3_nt: TGCGCCAGCAGCTTGAGCGGACTTATCACAGATACGCAGTATTTT
clone_size: .; v_call: TRBV5-6; d_call: TRBD1; j_call: TRBJ1-1; cdr3_aa: CASSPGQGWMGTEAFF; cdr3_nt: TGTGCCAGCAGCCCCGGACAGGGGTGGATGGGCACTGAAGCTTTCTTT
clone_size: .; v_call: TRBV7-9; d_call: TRBD1; j_call: TRBJ1-6; cdr3_aa: CASSQTQLRDRANSPLHF; cdr3_nt: TGTGCCAGCAGTCAAACCCAACTCCGGGACAGGGCTAATTCACCCCTCCACTTT
clone_size: .; v_call: TRBV5-6; d_call: TRBD1; j_call: TRBJ1-2; cdr3_aa: CASSLATGIVGYTF; cdr3_nt: TGTGCCAGCAGCTTGGCGACAGGGATAGTAGGCTACACCTTC
clone_size: .; v_call: TRBV4-1; d_call: .; j_call: TRBJ2-7; cdr3_aa: CASSQADEQYF; cdr3_nt: TGCGCCAGCAGCCAAGCTGACGAGCAGTACTTC
clone_size: .; v_call: TRBV18; d_call: TRBD1; j_call: TRBJ1-1; cdr3_aa: CASSPRQGAMVNTEAFF; cdr3_nt: TGTGCCAGCTCACCAAGGCAGGGGGCGATGGTGAACACTGAAGCTTTCTTT
clone_size: .; v_call: TRBV7-9; d_call: TRBD1; j_call: TRBJ1-1; cdr3_aa: CASSFRGGGAEAFF; cdr3_nt: TGTGCCAGCAGCTTTAGAGGAGGGGGCGCCGAAGCTTTCTTT
clone_size: .; v_call: TRBV19; d_call: .; j_call: TRBJ1-2; cdr3_aa: CASSAEKYGYTF; cdr3_nt: TGTGCCAGTAGTGCAGAAAAGTATGGCTACACCTTC
clone_size: .; v_call: TRBV18; d_call: .; j_call: TRBJ2-7; cdr3_aa: CASSGSSGEQYF; cdr3_nt: TGTGCCAGCTCAGGTTCCTCGGGGGAGCAGTACTTC
clone_size: once; v_call: TRBV7-8; d_call: TRBD1; j_call: TRBJ1-1; cdr3_aa: CASSPQGGTEAFF; cdr3_nt: TGTGCCAGCAGCCCACAGGGGGGTACTGAAGCTTTCTTT
clone_size: once; v_call: TRBV15; d_call: .; j_call: TRBJ1-5; cdr3_aa: CATSRDLGANNQPQHF; cdr3_nt: TGTGCCACCAGCAGAGATTTGGGGGCTAACAATCAGCCCCAGCATTTT
clone_size: once; v_call: TRBV6-5; d_call: .; j_call: TRBJ1-1; cdr3_aa: CASSSRTGYTEAFF; cdr3_nt: TGTGCCAGCAGTTCCCGAACAGGGTACACTGAAGCTTTCTTT
clone_size: .; v_call: TRBV2; d_call: .; j_call: TRBJ2-2; cdr3_aa: CASSESTVFYTGELFF; cdr3_nt: TGTGCCAGCAGTGAGTCGACAGTTTTTTACACCGGGGAGCTGTTTTTT
clone_size: .; v_call: TRBV2; d_call: .; j_call: TRBJ2-1; cdr3_aa: CASRERLIHEQFF; cdr3_nt: TGTGCCAGCAGAGAAAGACTAATTCATGAGCAGTTCTTC
clone_size: few; v_call: TRBV5-1; d_call: .; j_call: TRBJ1-1; cdr3_aa: CASSLAGGNTEAFF; cdr3_nt: TGCGCCAGCAGCTTGGCCGGGGGAAACACTGAAGCTTTCTTT
clone_size: .; v_call: TRBV28; d_call: .; j_call: TRBJ2-7; cdr3_aa: CASSLGGWGTYEQYF; cdr3_nt: TGTGCCAGCAGTTTAGGAGGTTGGGGTACCTACGAGCAGTACTTC
clone_size: .; v_call: TRBV5-1; d_call: TRBD2; j_call: TRBJ2-5; cdr3_aa: CASRLRLAVQETQYF; cdr3_nt: TGCGCCAGCAGACTACGACTAGCGGTGCAAGAGACCCAGTACTTC
clone_size: .; v_call: TRBV9; d_call: TRBD1; j_call: TRBJ2-1; cdr3_aa: CASSSGQGSYNEQFF; cdr3_nt: TGTGCCAGCAGCTCCGGACAGGGCTCCTACAATGAGCAGTTCTTC
clone_size: .; v_call: TRBV27; d_call: .; j_call: TRBJ1-6; cdr3_aa: CASSFRQANSPLHF; cdr3_nt: TGTGCCAGCAGCTTCAGACAGGCTAATTCACCCCTCCACTTT
clone_size: .; v_call: TRBV15; d_call: TRBD1; j_call: TRBJ1-3; cdr3_aa: CATSRQSGTGFGNTIYF; cdr3_nt: TGTGCCACCAGCAGACAGAGCGGGACAGGGTTTGGAAACACCATATATTTT
clone_size: .; v_call: TRBV6-1; d_call: .; j_call: TRBJ1-2; cdr3_aa: CASTLTEIYGYTF; cdr3_nt: TGTGCCAGCACCTTAACTGAGATCTATGGCTACACCTTC
clone_size: once; v_call: TRBV9; d_call: TRBD1; j_call: TRBJ2-5; cdr3_aa: CASSATGTGGRETQYF; cdr3_nt: TGTGCCAGCAGCGCGACCGGGACAGGGGGCCGGGAGACCCAGTACTTC
clone_size: .; v_call: TRBV30; d_call: TRBD2; j_call: TRBJ2-1; cdr3_aa: CAWSARTGTSDRRRYNEQFF; cdr3_nt: TGTGCCTGGAGTGCCCGAACCGGGACTAGCGATAGACGGAGGTACAATGAGCAGTTCTTC
clone_size: once; v_call: TRBV6-1; d_call: .; j_call: TRBJ2-2; cdr3_aa: CASSEGLTTGELFF; cdr3_nt: TGTGCCAGCAGTGAAGGACTCACCACCGGGGAGCTGTTTTTT
clone_size: once; v_call: TRBV19; d_call: .; j_call: TRBJ2-3; cdr3_aa: CASSIVARQSRGNTQYF; cdr3_nt: TGTGCCAGTAGTATTGTTGCGCGACAGTCTCGTGGGAATACGCAGTATTTT
clone_size: .; v_call: TRBV27; d_call: .; j_call: TRBJ1-2; cdr3_aa: CASSPDRNYGYTF; cdr3_nt: TGTGCCAGCTCCCCAGACAGGAACTATGGCTACACCTTC
clone_size: .; v_call: TRBV29-1; d_call: .; j_call: TRBJ2-5; cdr3_aa: CSGTAGAETQYF; cdr3_nt: TGCAGCGGGACGGCAGGGGCAGAGACCCAGTACTTC
clone_size: .; v_call: TRBV2; d_call: .; j_call: TRBJ2-1; cdr3_aa: CASSEQRSSYNEQFF; cdr3_nt: TGTGCCAGCAGTGAACAGCGGTCCTCCTACAATGAGCAGTTCTTC
clone_size: .; v_call: TRBV9; d_call: .; j_call: TRBJ1-3; cdr3_aa: CASSVGDLRRSSGNTIYF; cdr3_nt: TGTGCCAGCAGCGTAGGAGATCTGAGGAGAAGCTCTGGAAACACCATATATTTT
clone_size: .; v_call: TRBV18; d_call: .; j_call: TRBJ2-7; cdr3_aa: CASSPNENPAYEQYF; cdr3_nt: TGTGCCAGCTCACCGAACGAGAATCCCGCCTACGAGCAGTACTTC
clone_size: .; v_call: TRBV5-1; d_call: .; j_call: TRBJ1-1; cdr3_aa: CASSGGVMNTEAFF; cdr3_nt: TGCGCCAGCAGCGGAGGGGTCATGAACACTGAAGCTTTCTTT
clone_size: .; v_call: TRBV29-1; d_call: TRBD2; j_call: TRBJ2-7; cdr3_aa: CSTQSGTSGSYEQYF; cdr3_nt: TGCAGCACCCAGTCCGGGACTAGCGGCTCCTACGAGCAGTACTTC
clone_size: once; v_call: TRBV4-1; d_call: .; j_call: TRBJ2-1; cdr3_aa: CASSQDKVGGAGLEQFF; cdr3_nt: TGCGCCAGCAGCCAAGATAAAGTGGGCGGGGCGGGCCTCGAGCAGTTCTTC
clone_size: .; v_call: TRBV13; d_call: TRBD1; j_call: TRBJ2-7; cdr3_aa: CASSFTPGTGENYEQYF; cdr3_nt: TGTGCCAGCAGCTTTACTCCAGGGACAGGGGAAAACTACGAGCAGTACTTC